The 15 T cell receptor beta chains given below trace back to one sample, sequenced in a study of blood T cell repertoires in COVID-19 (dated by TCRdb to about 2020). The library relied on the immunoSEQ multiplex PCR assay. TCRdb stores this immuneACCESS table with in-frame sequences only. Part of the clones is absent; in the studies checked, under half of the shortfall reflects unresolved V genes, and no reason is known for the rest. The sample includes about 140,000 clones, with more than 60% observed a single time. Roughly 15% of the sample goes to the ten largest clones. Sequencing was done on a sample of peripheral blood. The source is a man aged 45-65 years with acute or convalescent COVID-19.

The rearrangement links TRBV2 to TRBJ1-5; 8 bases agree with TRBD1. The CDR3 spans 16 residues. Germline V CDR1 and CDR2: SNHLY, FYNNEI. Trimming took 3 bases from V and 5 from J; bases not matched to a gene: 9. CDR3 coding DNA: TGTGCCAGCAGTGATCAGGGGGCTATAGCCCATCAGCCCCAGCATTTT. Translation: CASSDQGAIAHQPQHF.

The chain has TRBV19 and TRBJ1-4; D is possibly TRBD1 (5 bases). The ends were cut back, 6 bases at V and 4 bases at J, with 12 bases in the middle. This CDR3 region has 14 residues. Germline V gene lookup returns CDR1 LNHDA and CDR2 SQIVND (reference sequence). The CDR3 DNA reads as TGTGCCAGTAGGGGAGGGGCTGGTAATGAAAAACTGTTTTTT. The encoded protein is CASRGGAGNEKLFF. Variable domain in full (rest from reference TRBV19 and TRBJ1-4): DGGITQSPKYLFRKEGQNVTLSCEQNLNHDAMYWYRQDPGQGLRLIYYSQIVNDFQKGDIAEGYSVSREKKESFPLTVTSAQKNPTAFYLCASRGGAGNEKLFFGSGTQLSVL.

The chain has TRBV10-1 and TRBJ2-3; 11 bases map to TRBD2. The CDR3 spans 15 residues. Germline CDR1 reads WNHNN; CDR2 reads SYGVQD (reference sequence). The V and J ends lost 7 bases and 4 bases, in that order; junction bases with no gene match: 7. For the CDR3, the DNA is TGCGCCAGCATCCGACTAGCGGGGTTCTCAGATACGCAGTATTTT. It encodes CASIRLAGFSDTQYF.

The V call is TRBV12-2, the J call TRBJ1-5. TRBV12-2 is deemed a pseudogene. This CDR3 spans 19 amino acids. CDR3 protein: CASRLATRGAENSNQPQHF. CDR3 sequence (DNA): TGTGCAAGTCGCTTAGCGACCCGGGGGGCAGAAAATAGCAATCAGCCCCAGCATTTT.

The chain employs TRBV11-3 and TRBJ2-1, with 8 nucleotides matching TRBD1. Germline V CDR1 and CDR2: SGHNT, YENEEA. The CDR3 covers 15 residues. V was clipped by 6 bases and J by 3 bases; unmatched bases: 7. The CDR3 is CASSQQGAVYNEQFF. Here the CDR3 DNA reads TGTGCCAGCAGTCAGCAGGGGGCCGTCTACAATGAGCAGTTCTTC.

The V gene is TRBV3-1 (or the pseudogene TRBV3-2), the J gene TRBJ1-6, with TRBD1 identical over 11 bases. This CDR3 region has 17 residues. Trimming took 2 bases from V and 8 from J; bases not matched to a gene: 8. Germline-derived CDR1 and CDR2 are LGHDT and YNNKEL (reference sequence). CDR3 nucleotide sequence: TGTGCCAGCAGCCAATTCATTCAGGGACAGGGGGATTCACCCCTCCACTTT. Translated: CASSQFIQGQGDSPLHF.

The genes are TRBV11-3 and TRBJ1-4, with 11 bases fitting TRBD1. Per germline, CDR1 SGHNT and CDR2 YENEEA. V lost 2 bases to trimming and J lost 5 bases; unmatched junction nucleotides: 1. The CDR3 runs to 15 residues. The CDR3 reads CASSLRDRGNEKLFF. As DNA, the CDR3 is TGTGCCAGCAGCTTACGGGACAGGGGGAATGAAAAACTGTTTTTT.

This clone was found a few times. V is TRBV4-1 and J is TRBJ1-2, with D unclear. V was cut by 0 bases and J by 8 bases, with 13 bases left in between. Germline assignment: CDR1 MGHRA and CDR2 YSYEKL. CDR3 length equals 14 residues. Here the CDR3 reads CASSQDDTARGYTF. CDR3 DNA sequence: TGCGCCAGCAGCCAAGATGACACAGCACGAGGCTACACCTTC.

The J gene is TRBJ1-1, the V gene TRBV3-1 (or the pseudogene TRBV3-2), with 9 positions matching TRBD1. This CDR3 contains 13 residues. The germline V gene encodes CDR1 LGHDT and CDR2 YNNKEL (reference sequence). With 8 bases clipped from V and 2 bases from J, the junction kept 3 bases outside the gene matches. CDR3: CASVTGGNTEAFF. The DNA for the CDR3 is TGTGCCAGCGTTACAGGGGGCAACACTGAAGCTTTCTTT.

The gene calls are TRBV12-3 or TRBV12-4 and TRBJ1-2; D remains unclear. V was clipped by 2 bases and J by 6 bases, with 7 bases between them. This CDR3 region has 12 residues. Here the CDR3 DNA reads TGTGCCAGCAGTTTAATGACTCATGGCTACACCTTC. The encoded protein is CASSLMTHGYTF.

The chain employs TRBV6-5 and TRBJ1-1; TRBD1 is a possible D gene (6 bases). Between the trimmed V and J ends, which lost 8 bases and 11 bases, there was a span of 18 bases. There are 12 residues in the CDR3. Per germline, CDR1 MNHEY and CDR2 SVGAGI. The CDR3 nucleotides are TGTGCCAGCGGAAATACCGACAGGTGGGCTTTCTTT. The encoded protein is CASGNTDRWAFF.

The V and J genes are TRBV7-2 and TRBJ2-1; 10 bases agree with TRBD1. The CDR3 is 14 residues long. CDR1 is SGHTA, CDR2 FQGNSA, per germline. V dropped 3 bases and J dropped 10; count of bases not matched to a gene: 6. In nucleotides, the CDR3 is TGTGCCAGCAGCTTTTCGGGGACAGGGGTCGAGCAGTTCTTC. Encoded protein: CASSFSGTGVEQFF. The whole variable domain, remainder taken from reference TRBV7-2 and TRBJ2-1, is GAGVSQSPSNKVTEKGKDVELRCDPISGHTALYWYRQSLGQGLEFLIYFQGNSAPDKSGLPSDRFSAERTGGSVSTLTIQRTQQEDSAVYLCASSFSGTGVEQFFGPGTRLTVL.

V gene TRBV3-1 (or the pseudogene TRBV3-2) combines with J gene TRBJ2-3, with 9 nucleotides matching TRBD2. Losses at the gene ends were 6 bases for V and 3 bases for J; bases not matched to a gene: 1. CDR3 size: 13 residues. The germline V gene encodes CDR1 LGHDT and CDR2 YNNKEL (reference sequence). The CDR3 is CASSLAGTDTQYF. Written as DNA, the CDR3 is TGTGCCAGCAGTCTAGCGGGGACAGATACGCAGTATTTT.

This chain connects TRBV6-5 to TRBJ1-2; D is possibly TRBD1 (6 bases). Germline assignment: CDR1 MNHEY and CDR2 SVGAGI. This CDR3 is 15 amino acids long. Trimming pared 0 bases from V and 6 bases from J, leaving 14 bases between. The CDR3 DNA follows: TGTGCCAGCAGTTACTCGACAGGAGGCTACGATGGCTACACCTTC. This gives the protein CASSYSTGGYDGYTF.

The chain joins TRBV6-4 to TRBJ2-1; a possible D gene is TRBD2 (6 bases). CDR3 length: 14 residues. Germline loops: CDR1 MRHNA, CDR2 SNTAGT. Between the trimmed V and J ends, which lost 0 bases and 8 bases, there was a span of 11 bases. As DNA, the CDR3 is TGTGCCAGCAGTGACTCAGTTGGGAGGTATGAGCAGTTCTTC. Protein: CASSDSVGRYEQFF.